The 29 T cell receptor beta chains reported below all come from one sample, sequenced in a study of shared clonotypes between healthy human individuals. Data came from immunoSEQ multiplex PCR; TCRdb stores just in-frame clones and leaves some out. The sample records 600,000 to 800,000 clones, roughly 72% being singletons. The sequenced material came from memory CD4+ T cells sorted from blood. The subset: CD45RA-negative fraction. These TCRs come from a woman in her twenties or thirties in good health.

The rearrangement uses TRBV7-8 and TRBJ2-7, with unresolved D. The V end was cut by 5 bases, the J end by 4 bases, with 15 bases between. The CDR3 is made up of 14 amino acids. In germline, CDR1 is SGHVS, CDR2 FQNEAQ. CDR3 DNA sequence: TGTGCCAGCAGCCCAGGTGGGGAAGGTTACGAGCAGTACTTC. This translates into CASSPGGEGYEQYF.

V usage is TRBV2 and J usage is TRBJ1-5, with D possibly matching TRBD1 (5 bases). The V end lost 3 bases, the J end lost 1 base, and 10 bases lay between the germline ends. CDR1 and CDR2 (germline): SNHLY, FYNNEI. The CDR3 is 15 residues long. The CDR3 loop reads CASSEETGSNQPQHF. CDR3 nucleotides: TGTGCCAGCAGTGAGGAAACAGGAAGCAATCAGCCCCAGCATTTT.

This clone was seen ten or more times. The V gene is TRBV19, the J gene TRBJ2-6; 9 nucleotides agree with TRBD1. The CDR3 has 16 amino acids. Trimming at V came to 3 bases and at J to 5 bases, leaving 5 bases not matched to a gene. The germline CDR1 and CDR2 sequences are LNHDA and SQIVND (reference sequence). For the CDR3, the DNA is TGTGCCAGTAGTATCGGGGGACAGGGCTGGGCCAACGTCCTGACTTTC. Translating it yields CASSIGGQGWANVLTF.

The sample holds one count of this clone. The sample holds other DNA sequences that translate to the same CDR3. The chain has TRBV7-9 and TRBJ2-1, with D maybe TRBD2 (5 bases). CDR1 SEHNR and CDR2 FQNEAQ come from the germline V gene (reference sequence). CDR3 length: 15 residues. The V gene lost 1 base and the J gene lost 1 base, with 8 bases spanning the gap. In DNA form, the CDR3 reads TGTGCCAGCAGCTTAGGGCGCGGGTCCTACAATGAGCAGTTCTTC. This translates into CASSLGRGSYNEQFF.

This clone was observed once. The chain carries TRBV28 and TRBJ1-2; 10 positions match TRBD1. Losses at the gene ends were 6 bases for V and 2 bases for J; bases not matched to a gene: 6. There are 15 residues in the CDR3. CDR1 and CDR2 from the germline V gene are MDHEN and SYDVKM. CDR3 residues: CASSAPGQGNYGYTF. The CDR3 nucleotides are TGTGCCAGCAGCGCACCGGGACAGGGGAACTATGGCTACACCTTC.

The table lists this clone with a count of one. The V and J genes are TRBV2 and TRBJ2-7; the D is unclear. The CDR3 runs to 11 residues. CDR1 is SNHLY, CDR2 FYNNEI, per germline. V lost 8 bases and J lost 2, with 7 bases in between. CDR3 nucleotide sequence: TGTGCCAGCCGAAACACCTACGAGCAGTACTTC. It is translated as CASRNTYEQYF.

The gene calls are TRBV10-1 and TRBJ2-2; unclear D gene. The V gene's germline CDR1 is WNHNN and CDR2 SYGVQD (reference sequence). This CDR3 comprises 13 residues. V lost 2 bases, J lost 8 bases, and 9 bases lay in between. CDR3: CASSEATVGELFF. The CDR3 nucleotides are TGCGCCAGCAGTGAGGCCACGGTGGGGGAGCTGTTTTTT.

This clone was seen a single time. This chain connects TRBV27 to TRBJ2-6; perhaps TRBD1 as D (5 bases). V lost 3 bases and J 4 bases, leaving 10 bases between the germline ends. CDR1 and CDR2 (germline): MNHEY, SMNVEV (reference sequence). The CDR3 spans 15 residues. The CDR3 is CASSFWGAGANVLTF. The CDR3 nucleotides are TGTGCCAGCAGTTTTTGGGGCGCCGGGGCCAACGTCCTGACTTTC.

The gene calls are TRBV19 and TRBJ2-1, with a possible D match to TRBD2 (5 bases). The V gene's germline CDR1 is LNHDA and CDR2 SQIVND (reference sequence). Trimming removed 5 bases at V and 0 bases at J, with 14 bases between. This CDR3 region has 16 residues. The chain's CDR3 is CASSDYLVSSYNEQFF. DNA of the CDR3: TGTGCCAGTAGTGACTACCTCGTGAGCTCCTACAATGAGCAGTTCTTC. Variable domain in full (rest from reference TRBV19 and TRBJ2-1): DGGITQSPKYLFRKEGQNVTLSCEQNLNHDAMYWYRQDPGQGLRLIYYSQIVNDFQKGDIAEGYSVSREKKESFPLTVTSAQKNPTAFYLCASSDYLVSSYNEQFFGPGTRLTVL.

V is TRBV19 and J is TRBJ2-7, with D hard to call. The CDR3 loop spans 13 amino acids. V was pared by 1 base and J by 2 bases, with 6 bases between. The germline gives CDR1 LNHDA, CDR2 SQIVND (reference sequence). CDR3 bases: TGTGCCAGTAGTATAGCTGGCCCCTACGAGCAGTACTTC. This translates into CASSIAGPYEQYF.

This rearrangement joins TRBV28 to TRBJ2-6, with no clear D. With 3 bases removed from V and 0 bases from J, the gap between germline ends came to 9 bases. CDR1 and CDR2 from the germline V gene are MDHEN and SYDVKM. There are 16 residues in the CDR3. CDR3 in amino acids: CASSLGGYSGANVLTF. CDR3 sequence (DNA): TGTGCCAGCAGTTTGGGCGGATACTCTGGGGCCAACGTCCTGACTTTC.

The rearrangement links TRBV7-9 to TRBJ2-1, with unresolved D. CDR3 length: 14 amino acids. Trimming removed 5 bases at V and 6 bases at J, with 14 bases between. CDR1 is SEHNR, CDR2 FQNEAQ, per germline (reference sequence). CDR3 nucleotide sequence: TGTGCCAGCAGCCCATCCGTACAGACCAATGAGCAGTTCTTC. Its translation is CASSPSVQTNEQFF.

J is TRBJ2-1 and V is TRBV20-1; D not resolved. The CDR3 runs to 11 residues. V lost 3 bases and J lost 10, with 10 bases in between. In germline, CDR1 is DFQATT, CDR2 SNEGSKA (reference sequence). The CDR3 protein is CSASTGTEQFF. In DNA form, the CDR3 reads TGCAGTGCTAGTACCGGCACCGAGCAGTTCTTC.

Turning to this clone: The sample carries other DNA sequences with the same CDR3. The chain joins TRBV7-6 to TRBJ2-7; 7 bases match TRBD2. CDR3 length: 14 amino acids. The V gene end was trimmed by 3 bases and the J gene end by 2 bases; junction bases not matched to a gene: 4. Looked up from germline, CDR1 is SGHVS and CDR2 is FNYEAQ. The CDR3 protein is CASSLVGGPYEQYF. CDR3 DNA: TGTGCCAGCAGCTTGGTGGGAGGGCCCTACGAGCAGTACTTC.

A word on this clone: Other DNA sequences of this sample code for an identical CDR3. The J gene is TRBJ2-7, the V gene TRBV5-1, with D hard to call. Germline loops: CDR1 SGHRS, CDR2 YFSETQ. Trimming stripped 0 bases from V and 0 bases from J, with 7 bases between. The CDR3 is 14 residues long. DNA for the CDR3: TGCGCCAGCAGCTTGGGCGGAGACTCCTACGAGCAGTACTTC. It codes for CASSLGGDSYEQYF.

CDR3 sequence reads: CASSYHGVGGYTF. The DNA for the CDR3 is TGTGCCAGCAGTTACCACGGGGTTGGTGGCTACACCTTC. The chain links TRBV6-6 to TRBJ1-2, with unresolved D. The V end lost 2 bases, the J end lost 7 bases, and 11 bases lay between the germline ends. CDR1 MNHNY and CDR2 SVGAGI come from the germline V gene (reference sequence). The CDR3 runs 13 residues.

For this clone: Other nucleotide sequences from this sample produce the same CDR3. V is TRBV7-9 and J is TRBJ1-1; D is ambiguous. V was clipped by 5 bases and J by 1 base, with 8 bases between them. In germline, CDR1 is SEHNR, CDR2 FQNEAQ (reference sequence). This CDR3 is 13 amino acids long. As DNA, the CDR3 is TGTGCCAGCAGCCTGGCGGGGAACACTGAAGCTTTCTTT. The encoded protein is CASSLAGNTEAFF.

The rearrangement joins TRBV28 to TRBJ1-1; D gene unclear. Germline V gives CDR1 MDHEN, CDR2 SYDVKM. The length of the CDR3 is 15 residues. Trimming removed 7 bases at V and 1 base at J, with 16 bases between. The CDR3, as DNA: TGTGCCAGCATAAAGAGGAAGGGCGAGAACACTGAAGCTTTCTTT. The encoded protein is CASIKRKGENTEAFF.

J is TRBJ1-1 and V is TRBV10-3; TRBD1 aligns across 7 bases. Losses at the gene ends were 8 bases for V and 0 bases for J; bases not matched to a gene: 6. The length of the CDR3 is 14 residues. The germline V gene encodes CDR1 ENHRY and CDR2 SYGVKD. This chain's CDR3 is CAISGGGLNTEAFF. Here the CDR3 DNA reads TGTGCCATCTCGGGAGGGGGCCTGAACACTGAAGCTTTCTTT.

Comment on this clone: This sample also contains other DNA sequences that code for the same CDR3. This chain links TRBV19 with TRBJ2-3, with 10 positions matching TRBD2. The CDR3 runs 15 residues. The V and J ends lost 3 bases and 3 bases, in that order; junction bases with no gene match: 3. Germline CDR1 is LNHDA and CDR2 is SQIVND (reference sequence). CDR3 protein: CASSILAGVTDTQYF. CDR3 in DNA: TGTGCCAGTAGTATTCTAGCGGGAGTAACAGATACGCAGTATTTT.

This chain joins TRBV11-2 and TRBJ2-1; TRBD2 matches at 11 bases. Per germline, CDR1 SGHAT and CDR2 FQNNGV. This CDR3 region has 15 residues. J was trimmed by 8 bases and V by 5 bases; bases with no gene match: 8. The chain's CDR3 is CASSQGLAGGYEQFF. The DNA for the CDR3 is TGTGCCAGCAGCCAAGGGCTAGCGGGAGGATATGAGCAGTTCTTC.

The chain employs TRBV5-1 and TRBJ1-1; D is possibly TRBD1 (5 bases). Germline-derived CDR1 and CDR2 are SGHRS and YFSETQ. V was clipped by 2 bases and J by 4 bases, with 15 bases between them. The CDR3 is 15 amino acids. CDR3 in DNA: TGCGCCAGCAGCTTAACAGCCGGGACCCCCACTGAAGCTTTCTTT. Its protein is CASSLTAGTPTEAFF.

The V and J genes are TRBV5-6 and TRBJ2-7; 14 nucleotides agree with TRBD2. V trimming: 4 bases; J trimming: 2 bases; junction bases outside the gene matches: 8. Germline V gene lookup returns CDR1 SGHDT and CDR2 YYEEEE. This CDR3 has 17 amino acids. CDR3 coding DNA: TGTGCCAGCAGCCCGGGACTAGCGGGAGCTTACACCTACGAGCAGTACTTC. Residues: CASSPGLAGAYTYEQYF.

This clone has only one observation. The chain recombines TRBV29-1 with TRBJ2-7; 8 bases fit TRBD1. CDR1 SQVTM and CDR2 ANQGSEA come from the germline V gene. The CDR3 extends over 13 amino acids. J was trimmed by 4 bases and V by 6 bases; bases with no gene match: 8. The DNA for the CDR3 is TGCAGCGTCGGACAGGGCGTCATTTACGAGCAGTACTTC. Encoded protein: CSVGQGVIYEQYF.

The chain recombines TRBV27 with TRBJ1-5, with 10 positions matching TRBD1. This CDR3 has 14 residues. The germline V gene encodes CDR1 MNHEY and CDR2 SMNVEV (reference sequence). J was trimmed by 6 bases and V by 6 bases; bases with no gene match: 5. CDR3 loop: CASRPTGGGQPQHF. The DNA of the CDR3 is TGTGCCAGCAGGCCGACAGGGGGCGGTCAGCCCCAGCATTTT.

The rearrangement joins TRBV7-9 to TRBJ1-1; the match to TRBD1 covers 7 bases. The V gene end was trimmed by 3 bases and the J gene end by 4 bases; junction bases not matched to a gene: 2. CDR1 is SEHNR and CDR2 is FQNEAQ in the germline V gene (reference sequence). CDR3 length: 13 residues. The CDR3 DNA reads as TGTGCCAGCAGCTTTACAGGGGCCACTGAAGCTTTCTTT. Translation gives CASSFTGATEAFF.

Concerning this clone: This same CDR3 is encoded by further DNA sequences in the sample. The V and J genes are TRBV19 and TRBJ1-5; D gene ambiguous. Germline V lookup: CDR1 LNHDA, CDR2 SQIVND (reference sequence). The CDR3 has 13 residues. With 1 base removed from V and 4 bases from J, the gap between germline ends came to 5 bases. The chain's CDR3 is CASSIALNQPQHF. CDR3 nucleotide sequence: TGTGCCAGTAGTATAGCCCTGAATCAGCCCCAGCATTTT.

The chain combines TRBV4-2 with TRBJ2-2; D might be TRBD1 (6 bases). Trimming took off 0 bases at V and 4 bases at J, with 15 bases between the two ends. This CDR3 region has 17 residues. Looked up from germline, CDR1 is LGHNA and CDR2 is YNFKEQ. Here the CDR3 DNA reads TGTGCCAGCAGCCAAGATTTGACAGGATATACCACCGGGGAGCTGTTTTTT. This translates into CASSQDLTGYTTGELFF.

This clone came up many times. The chain combines TRBV7-2 with TRBJ2-1; D might be TRBD2 (6 bases). Germline V gives CDR1 SGHTA, CDR2 FQGNSA. The CDR3 runs 15 residues. V was cut by 1 base and J by 4 bases, with 11 bases left in between. CDR3 residues: CASSLGSGLYNEQFF. The CDR3 DNA reads TGTGCCAGCAGCTTAGGTAGCGGACTTTACAATGAGCAGTTCTTC.